This TCR beta chain was obtained from a study of human T cells and chemical hapten exposure. Study results and limitations: DPC sensitization left the count of TCRs above 1 in 1000 unchanged. Significantly greater numbers of large CDR3 similarity clusters came from expanded TCRs than from controls.

Described time point: patch test 2, 6 weeks after DPC sensitization. Treatment denoted: therapeutic diphenylcyclopropenone sensitization with weekly scalp DPC. At every patch-test visit, blood was drawn before the patch test was applied. V lost 4 bases to trimming and J lost 1 base, with 10 bases between them. Germline lookup yields CDR1 MNHEY and CDR2 SVGAGI. The CDR3 is 15 residues long. This clonotype was detected ten times or more. Its antigen remains unknown. TCRdb analysed the RACE reads with MiXCR anew, one entry per CDR3 protein. The sample has more than 85,000 distinct CDR3 sequences; more than 7% are singletons.

The clonotype was recovered from a woman aged 35 to 49 with alopecia areata. Some clones in this sample may be carry-over from other donors' samples. The chain uses TRBV6-5 and TRBJ2-2; D gene ambiguous. Sequences were derived from whole blood, sampled in connection with sensitization to the hapten diphenylcyclopropenone (DPC). Here the CDR3 reads CASSLRTENTGELFF. The CDR3 DNA reads as TGTGCCAGCAGTTTACGAACAGAGAACACCGGGGAGCTGTTTTTT.